A single sample is the source of the 25 T cell receptor beta chains below, sequenced in a study of blood T cell repertoires in COVID-19. Data came from immunoSEQ multiplex PCR; TCRdb stores just in-frame clones and leaves some out. The sample records about 400,000 clones, over 75% being singletons. Sequencing was performed on PBMCs or T cells enriched from blood (not recorded which). These receptors were obtained from a middle-aged woman with acute COVID-19.

V usage is TRBV18 and J usage is TRBJ1-2; the match to TRBD1 covers 9 bases. Germline CDR1 KGHSH, CDR2 LQKENI. V was clipped by 8 bases and J by 8 bases; unmatched bases: 15. The length of the CDR3 is 15 residues. CDR3 region: CASRGQGGRGEGYTF. The CDR3 nucleotides read TGTGCCAGCAGGGGACAGGGTGGAAGAGGAGAGGGCTACACCTTC.

This clone has just one count. The V gene is TRBV4-1, the J gene TRBJ2-3, with TRBD2 as a possible D gene (5 bases). The CDR3 length is 14 residues. Germline lookup yields CDR1 MGHRA and CDR2 YSYEKL. V lost 6 bases to trimming and J lost 1 base, with 11 bases between them. The CDR3 DNA reads TGCGCCAGCAGTCGTCTCGGGGGCACAGATACGCAGTATTTT. Protein product: CASSRLGGTDTQYF.

This clone occurred a few times. The chain has TRBV24-1 and TRBJ2-2; tentatively, D is TRBD2 (6 bases). Germline V gene lookup returns CDR1 KGHDR and CDR2 SFDVKD. The V gene lost 3 bases and the J gene lost 0 bases, with 10 bases spanning the gap. The CDR3 loop spans 16 amino acids. The CDR3 DNA is TGTGCCACCAGTGATAGCGGACTATCGAACACCGGGGAGCTGTTTTTT. The encoded protein is CATSDSGLSNTGELFF.

This clone has only a few counts. This sequence joins TRBV5-6 and TRBJ1-6; TRBD1 matches at 9 bases. J gave up 10 bases and V 4 bases, and 15 bases lay outside the gene matches. The CDR3 has 17 amino acids. Per the germline V gene, CDR1 is SGHDT and CDR2 is YYEEEE. The chain's CDR3 is CASSQGKWDRALSPLHF. The CDR3 DNA follows: TGTGCCAGCAGCCAGGGGAAATGGGACAGGGCTCTGTCACCCCTCCACTTT.

The chain joins TRBV23-1 to TRBJ2-7; TRBD2 might be the D (5 bases). TRBV23-1 is an ORF, with its function uncertain. The CDR3 has 18 amino acids. Between the trimmed V and J ends, which lost 6 bases and 4 bases, there was a span of 28 bases. The DNA for the CDR3 is TGCGCCAGCAGACAAACGCGGACTCAAATGTCGGCTAAATACGAGCAGTACTTC. This translates into CASRQTRTQMSAKYEQYF.

In its sample, this clone was seen a few times. This sequence joins TRBV7-9 and TRBJ2-7; D is perhaps TRBD1 (5 bases). V lost 1 base and J 11 bases, leaving 12 bases between the germline ends. The CDR3 runs to 12 residues. The germline V gene encodes CDR1 SEHNR and CDR2 FQNEAQ (reference sequence). The CDR3 bases are TGTGCCAGCAGCTTAGGATCAGGGCCGGAGTACTTC. Its translation is CASSLGSGPEYF.

V usage is TRBV5-1 and J usage is TRBJ2-1; 11 bases line up with TRBD2. V shed 2 bases and J 8 bases; nucleotides not matched to a gene: 6. CDR3 size: 15 residues. Germline V gene lookup returns CDR1 SGHRS and CDR2 YFSETQ. The CDR3: CASSFSGGAGHEQFF. The CDR3 coding sequence is TGCGCCAGCAGCTTTAGCGGGGGGGCCGGGCATGAGCAGTTCTTC.

V usage is TRBV7-2 and J usage is TRBJ2-4; 9 bases are shared with TRBD1. CDR1 SGHTA and CDR2 FQGNSA come from the germline V gene. This CDR3 is built from 17 residues. Unmatched junction bases numbered 11, after V lost 5 bases and J lost 3 bases. The CDR3 loop reads CASSGSTGGGIKNIQYF. The CDR3 DNA reads as TGTGCCAGCAGCGGTTCGACAGGGGGTGGTATCAAAAACATTCAGTACTTC.

This chain joins TRBV27 and TRBJ1-5; 10 nucleotides align to TRBD1. Trimming took 3 bases from V and 1 from J; bases not matched to a gene: 3. CDR1 MNHEY and CDR2 SMNVEV come from the germline V gene (reference sequence). This CDR3 has 16 amino acids. The CDR3 region is CASSLTGGWSNQPQHF. Here the CDR3 DNA reads TGTGCCAGCAGTTTGACAGGGGGCTGGAGCAATCAGCCCCAGCATTTT.

This clone appeared a single time. This CDR3 reads CASSQVRDSPLHF. CDR3 nucleotides: TGTGCCAGCAGCCAAGTCCGGGATTCACCCCTCCACTTT. V and J are TRBV3-1 (or the pseudogene TRBV3-2) and TRBJ1-6, with no clear D. Germline-derived CDR1 and CDR2 are LGHDT and YNNKEL (reference sequence). V was pared by 1 base and J by 8 bases, with 6 bases between. The CDR3 covers 13 residues.

The rearrangement joins TRBV9 to TRBJ2-1; TRBD2 matches at 10 bases. In germline, CDR1 is SGDLS, CDR2 YYNGEE. The V segment lost 4 bases and the J segment 0 bases; nucleotides outside the gene matches: 7. The CDR3 consists of 17 residues. The CDR3 bases are TGTGCCAGCAGCCCCAGTAGCGGGGGGTTCTCCTACAATGAGCAGTTCTTC. Protein: CASSPSSGGFSYNEQFF.

This sequence joins TRBV23-1 and TRBJ1-5; 9 bases are shared with TRBD1. TRBV23-1 is filed as an ORF, its function uncertain. The V segment lost 8 bases and the J segment 5 bases; nucleotides outside the gene matches: 4. CDR3 size: 13 residues. In DNA form, the CDR3 reads TGCGCCAGCGGGGGACAGGGCCATCAGCCCCAGCATTTT. It encodes CASGGQGHQPQHF.

The gene calls are TRBV15 and TRBJ1-5; the match to TRBD1 covers 7 bases. The V segment lost 2 bases and the J segment 4 bases; nucleotides outside the gene matches: 8. The CDR3 is 16 amino acids. Looked up from germline, CDR1 is LNHNV and CDR2 is YYDKDF (reference sequence). CDR3 protein: CATSRFDRDSNQPQHF. The CDR3 DNA follows: TGTGCCACCAGCAGATTCGACCGGGACAGTAATCAGCCCCAGCATTTT. The entire variable domain, with the rest obtained from reference TRBV15 and TRBJ1-5, is as follows: DAMVIQNPRYQVTQFGKPVTLSCSQTLNHNVMYWYQQKSSQAPKLLFHYYDKDFNNEADTPDNFQSRRPNTSFCFLDIRSPGLGDTAMYLCATSRFDRDSNQPQHFGDGTRLSIL.

The V call is TRBV2, the J call TRBJ1-2; 11 bases map to TRBD1. V dropped 4 bases and J dropped 3; count of bases not matched to a gene: 1. This CDR3 is built from 14 residues. Germline CDR1 is SNHLY and CDR2 is FYNNEI. CDR3 DNA sequence: TGTGCCAGCAGTGGGACAGGGGGCTACTATGGCTACACCTTC. Translation gives CASSGTGGYYGYTF.

Here the CDR3 DNA reads TGTGCCAGTAGAGAAGGGACAGGGGGAAACACCGGGGAGCTGTTTTTT. This codes for CASREGTGGNTGELFF. J is TRBJ2-2 and V is TRBV19, with TRBD1 matching over 11 bases. This CDR3 region has 16 residues. Germline CDR1 and CDR2: LNHDA and SQIVND (reference sequence). J was trimmed by 2 bases and V by 6 bases; bases with no gene match: 5.

The chain uses TRBV7-9 and TRBJ2-7, with 11 bases aligning to TRBD1. Germline trimming cut 5 bases from V and 0 bases from J; bases unmatched to any gene: 3. CDR3 length: 15 residues. Germline-derived CDR1 and CDR2 are SEHNR and FQNEAQ (reference sequence). In DNA, the CDR3 is TGTGCCAGCAGCCGGGGGACAGGGGGCTCCTACGAGCAGTACTTC. It translates to CASSRGTGGSYEQYF.

V usage is TRBV4-1 and J usage is TRBJ2-3; 9 bases fit TRBD2. There are 16 residues in the CDR3. Germline-derived CDR1 and CDR2 are MGHRA and YSYEKL. V was pared by 4 bases and J by 5 bases, with 10 bases of the junction left unmatched. CDR3 protein: CASSPFSGGGVDTQYF. The CDR3 DNA sequence: TGCGCCAGCAGCCCCTTTAGCGGGGGAGGGGTAGATACGCAGTATTTT.

This chain joins TRBV3-1 (or the pseudogene TRBV3-2) and TRBJ1-3; no clear D. V was shortened by 1 base and J by 4 bases, with 2 bases between the two germline ends. There are 12 residues in the CDR3. Per germline, CDR1 LGHDT and CDR2 YNNKEL (reference sequence). Written as DNA, the CDR3 is TGTGCCAGCAGCCAAGCGGGAAACACCATATATTTT. This gives the protein CASSQAGNTIYF.

This sequence joins TRBV19 and TRBJ2-5, with TRBD2 as a possible D gene (7 bases). Germline V lookup: CDR1 LNHDA, CDR2 SQIVND (reference sequence). Trimming took off 6 bases at V and 5 bases at J, with 19 bases between the two ends. There are 15 residues in the CDR3. The CDR3 here is CASRTGSGGRETQYF. CDR3 DNA: TGTGCCAGTAGAACTGGGTCGGGGGGCCGGGAGACCCAGTACTTC.

This clone appeared a few times. V gene TRBV6-5 combines with J gene TRBJ1-1, with D unclear. Germline V lookup: CDR1 MNHEY, CDR2 SVGAGI. The V gene lost 7 bases and the J gene lost 1 base, with 10 bases spanning the gap. The CDR3 runs to 13 residues. The CDR3 DNA sequence: TGTGCCAGCATTCGGGAAACGAACACTGAAGCTTTCTTT. This gives the protein CASIRETNTEAFF.

V usage is TRBV5-1 and J usage is TRBJ1-3; perhaps TRBD1 as D (6 bases). V dropped 3 bases and J dropped 0 bases, with 10 bases sitting between them. The CDR3 has 15 amino acids. The germline CDR1 and CDR2 sequences are SGHRS and YFSETQ. CDR3 in amino acids: CASSYGQNSGNTIYF. CDR3 DNA: TGCGCCAGCAGCTACGGACAGAACTCTGGAAACACCATATATTTT. The whole variable domain, remainder taken from reference TRBV5-1 and TRBJ1-3, is KAGVTQTPRYLIKTRGQQVTLSCSPISGHRSVSWYQQTPGQGLQFLFEYFSETQRNKGNFPGRFSGRQFSNSRSEMNVSTLELGDSALYLCASSYGQNSGNTIYFGEGSWLTVV.

The rearrangement joins TRBV11-2 to TRBJ1-5, with TRBD1 identical over 7 bases. Germline V gene sequence: CDR1 SGHAT, CDR2 FQNNGV. The CDR3 is made up of 14 amino acids. The V gene end was trimmed by 5 bases and the J gene end by 5 bases; junction bases not matched to a gene: 6. The CDR3 DNA is TGTGCCAGCAGCCAGACAGGGCGGGATCAGCCCCAGCATTTT. Encoded protein: CASSQTGRDQPQHF.

The V call is TRBV5-1, the J call TRBJ2-3, with 8 bases that match TRBD1. V shed 4 bases and J 3 bases; nucleotides not matched to a gene: 4. CDR1 SGHRS and CDR2 YFSETQ come from the germline V gene. CDR3 size: 14 residues. The CDR3: CASSTRTGTDTQYF. CDR3 sequence (DNA): TGCGCCAGCAGCACGAGGACAGGGACAGATACGCAGTATTTT.

The V call is TRBV6-5, the J call TRBJ1-2, with D perhaps TRBD1 (6 bases). The CDR3 sequence is 13 residues long. V dropped 6 bases and J dropped 7 bases, with 15 bases sitting between them. In germline, CDR1 is MNHEY, CDR2 SVGAGI. The CDR3 is CASRVTSGAGYTF. CDR3 coding DNA: TGTGCCAGCAGGGTAACTTCAGGGGCTGGCTACACCTTC.

The genes are TRBV5-1 and TRBJ2-6; D ambiguous. There are 16 residues in the CDR3. V was pared by 4 bases and J by 0 bases, with 11 bases between. CDR1 is SGHRS, CDR2 YFSETQ, per germline. The CDR3 coding sequence is TGCGCCAGCAGCGGAGAGGTAGGCTCTGGGGCCAACGTCCTGACTTTC. Translation gives CASSGEVGSGANVLTF.